The clone carrying this T cell receptor (beta chain) was observed a few times. Its antigen is currently unknown. V was shortened by 7 bases and J by 1 base, with 10 bases between the two germline ends. The CDR3 covers 13 residues. The V gene's germline CDR1 is SGHAT and CDR2 FQDESV (reference sequence). This entry comes from a study of response to subunit inactivated influenza vaccine. Study-wide findings and caveats: With each seasonal influenza vaccination, the authors suggested, few new T cells are recruited.

TCRdb fed the RT-PCR reads into MiXCR, producing one record per CDR3 protein. The table includes a few hundred thousand distinct CDR3 sequences, just over 20% detected once. This TCR was sampled from a man in his fifties or sixties who received an inactivated influenza vaccine. The chain recombines TRBV11-1 with TRBJ2-5; D possibly corresponds to TRBD1 (5 bases). The source was PBMCs from blood, collected about 20 months after vaccination. The CDR3 bases are TGTGCCAGCAACTACAGGAGCCAAGAGACCCAGTACTTC. Translation: CASNYRSQETQYF.